This TCR beta chain originates from a study of blood T cell repertoires in COVID-19. Looking at the study overall: Samples representing acute and convalescent COVID-19 were sourced from the United States, Italy and Spain. Sources were T cells, B-cell-depleted T cells, or PBMCs; the material itself was cDNA or gDNA.

Germline V CDR1 and CDR2: MDHEN, SYDVKM. Between the trimmed V and J ends, which lost 7 bases and 1 base, there was a span of 9 bases. This CDR3 contains 13 residues. Clinical history reported by participants formed the basis on which cohorts were assigned. The data were produced by immunoSEQ multiplex PCR, yet TCRdb's version contains in-frame clones alone and is incomplete. The sample includes approximately 250,000 clones, 70% to 90% of them seen just once. The rearrangement links TRBV28 to TRBJ2-3; D unresolved. This TCR came from a woman in her twenties or thirties with acute COVID-19. The sample taken for sequencing was PBMCs or T cells enriched from blood (not recorded which). The CDR3 protein is CASNTVGTDTQYF. The CDR3 bases are TGTGCCAGCAATACGGTAGGCACAGATACGCAGTATTTT.